This T cell receptor (beta chain) appears in the sequencing data of a study of monozygotic twins with inflammatory bowel disease. UMIs containing a 6-nucleotide sample barcode were added via template switching. TCRdb reprocessed the 5' RACE reads and stores each CDR3 protein as one record, lacking DNA. Recorded for this sample: 110,000 to 150,000 distinct CDR3 sequences. The CDR3 has 17 amino acids. Overall study findings and caveats: Lower TCRbeta diversity (inverse Simpson) was seen in IBD patients than in healthy co-twins. None of the different T cell subtypes could be distinguished from one another.

Every single donor had a roughly 2.5 ml blood sample drawn. Comments on this clonotype: Its antigen is currently unknown.

Sequenced material: blood. The chain has TRBV12-3 or TRBV12-4 and TRBJ2-1; TCRdb's assignment of TRBD2 cannot be checked, as there is no DNA. The receptor comes from a human donor with ulcerative colitis or Crohn's disease, or a healthy co-twin of an affected twin (not recorded which). The CDR3 reads CASSLAVGASLYNEQFF.